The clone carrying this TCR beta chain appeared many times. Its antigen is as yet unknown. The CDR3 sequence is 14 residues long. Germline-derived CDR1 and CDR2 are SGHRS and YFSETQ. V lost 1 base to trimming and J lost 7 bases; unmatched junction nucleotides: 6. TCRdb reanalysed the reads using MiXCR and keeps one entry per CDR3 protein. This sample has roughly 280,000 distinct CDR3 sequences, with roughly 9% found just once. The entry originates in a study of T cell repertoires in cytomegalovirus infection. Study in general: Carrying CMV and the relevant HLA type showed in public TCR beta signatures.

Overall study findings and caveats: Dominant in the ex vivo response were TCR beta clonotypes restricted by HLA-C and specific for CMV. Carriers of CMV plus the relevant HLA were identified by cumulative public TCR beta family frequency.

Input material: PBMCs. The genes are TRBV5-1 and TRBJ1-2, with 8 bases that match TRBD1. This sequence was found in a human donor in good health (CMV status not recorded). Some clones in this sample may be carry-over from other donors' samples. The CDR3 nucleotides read TGCGCCAGCAGCTTGATTCAGGGGGCCCTTGGCTACACCTTC. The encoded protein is CASSLIQGALGYTF.